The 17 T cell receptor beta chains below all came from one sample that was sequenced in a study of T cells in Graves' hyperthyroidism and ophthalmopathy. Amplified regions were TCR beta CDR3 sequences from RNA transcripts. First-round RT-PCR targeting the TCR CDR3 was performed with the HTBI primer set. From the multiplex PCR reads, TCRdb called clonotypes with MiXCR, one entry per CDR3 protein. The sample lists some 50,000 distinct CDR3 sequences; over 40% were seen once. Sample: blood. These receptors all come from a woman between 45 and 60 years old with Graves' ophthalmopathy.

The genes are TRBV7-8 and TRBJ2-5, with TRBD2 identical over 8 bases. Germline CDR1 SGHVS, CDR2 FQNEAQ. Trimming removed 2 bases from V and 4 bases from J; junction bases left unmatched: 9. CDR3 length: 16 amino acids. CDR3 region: CASSLTAGGAAETQYF. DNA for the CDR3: TGTGCCAGCAGCTTAACGGCCGGGGGGGCGGCAGAGACCCAGTACTTC.

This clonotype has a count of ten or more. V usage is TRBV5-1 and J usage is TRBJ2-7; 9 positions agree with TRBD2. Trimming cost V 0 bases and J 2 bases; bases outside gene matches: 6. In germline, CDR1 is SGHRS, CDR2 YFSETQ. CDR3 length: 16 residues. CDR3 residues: CASSLGSGLAAYEQYF. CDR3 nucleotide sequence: TGCGCCAGCAGCTTGGGATCGGGACTAGCCGCCTACGAGCAGTACTTC. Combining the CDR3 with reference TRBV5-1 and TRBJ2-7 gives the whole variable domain KAGVTQTPRYLIKTRGQQVTLSCSPISGHRSVSWYQQTPGQGLQFLFEYFSETQRNKGNFPGRFSGRQFSNSRSEMNVSTLELGDSALYLCASSLGSGLAAYEQYFGPGTRLTVT.

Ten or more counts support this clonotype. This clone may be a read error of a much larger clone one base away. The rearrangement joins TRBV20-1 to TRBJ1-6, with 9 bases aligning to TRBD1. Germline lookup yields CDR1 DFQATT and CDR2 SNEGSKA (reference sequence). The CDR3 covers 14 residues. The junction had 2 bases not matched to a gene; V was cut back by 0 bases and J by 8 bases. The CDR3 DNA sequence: TGCAGTGCTAGAGAGGACAGGGGTGATTCACCCCTCCACTTT. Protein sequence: CSAREDRGDSPLHF.

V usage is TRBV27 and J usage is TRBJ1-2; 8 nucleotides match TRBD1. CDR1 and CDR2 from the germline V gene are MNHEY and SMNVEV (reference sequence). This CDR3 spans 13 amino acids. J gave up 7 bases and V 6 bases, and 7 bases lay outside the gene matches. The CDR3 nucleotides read TGTGCCAGCAGGGGGACAGGTTCTTCTGGCTACACCTTC. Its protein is CASRGTGSSGYTF.

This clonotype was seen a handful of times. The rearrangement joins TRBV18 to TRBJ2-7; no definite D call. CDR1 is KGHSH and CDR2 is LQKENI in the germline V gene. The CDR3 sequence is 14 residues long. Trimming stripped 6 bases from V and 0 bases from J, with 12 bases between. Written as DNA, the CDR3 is TGTGCCAGCTCTCATGATGACATCTCCTACGAGCAGTACTTC. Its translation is CASSHDDISYEQYF.

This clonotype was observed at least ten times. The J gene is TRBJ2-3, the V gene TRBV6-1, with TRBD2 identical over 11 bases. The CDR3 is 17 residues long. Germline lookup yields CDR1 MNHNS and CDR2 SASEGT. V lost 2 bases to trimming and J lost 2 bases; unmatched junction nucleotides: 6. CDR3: CASSERGLAELTDTQYF. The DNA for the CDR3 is TGTGCCAGCAGTGAAAGGGGACTAGCGGAGCTCACAGATACGCAGTATTTT.

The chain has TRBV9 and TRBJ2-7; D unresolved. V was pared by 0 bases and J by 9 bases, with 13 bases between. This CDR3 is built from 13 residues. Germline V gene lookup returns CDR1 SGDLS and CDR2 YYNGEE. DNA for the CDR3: TGTGCCAGCAGCGTAGGGCAAGGACCGGGGCAGTACTTC. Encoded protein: CASSVGQGPGQYF.

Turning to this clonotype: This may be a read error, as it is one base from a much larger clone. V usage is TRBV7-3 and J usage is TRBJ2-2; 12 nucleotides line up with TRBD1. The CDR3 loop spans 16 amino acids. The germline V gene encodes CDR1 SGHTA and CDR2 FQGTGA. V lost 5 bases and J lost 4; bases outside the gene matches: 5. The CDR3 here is CASSQGTGGTTGELFF. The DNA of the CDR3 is TGTGCCAGCAGCCAAGGGACAGGGGGCACCACCGGGGAGCTGTTTTTT.

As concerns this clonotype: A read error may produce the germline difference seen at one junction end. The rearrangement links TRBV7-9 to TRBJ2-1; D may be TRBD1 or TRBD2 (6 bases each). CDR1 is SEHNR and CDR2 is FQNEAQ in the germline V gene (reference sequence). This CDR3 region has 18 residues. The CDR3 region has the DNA TGTGCCAGCGGCTTAGGAAGGGGGTCCGGGAGAGGGGGCAATGAGCAGTTCTTC. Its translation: CASGLGRGSGRGGNEQFF.

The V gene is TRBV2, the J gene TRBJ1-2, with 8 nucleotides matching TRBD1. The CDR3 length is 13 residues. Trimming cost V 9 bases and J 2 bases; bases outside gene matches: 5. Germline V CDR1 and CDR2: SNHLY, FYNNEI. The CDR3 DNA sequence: TGTGCCAGACTCAGGGGGCCGAACTATGGCTACACCTTC. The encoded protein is CARLRGPNYGYTF.

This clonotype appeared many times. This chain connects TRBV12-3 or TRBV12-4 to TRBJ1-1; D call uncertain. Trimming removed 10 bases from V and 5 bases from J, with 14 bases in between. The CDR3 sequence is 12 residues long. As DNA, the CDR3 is TGTGCCACCCGTGGGATGGGGACTGAAGCTTTCTTT. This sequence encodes CATRGMGTEAFF.

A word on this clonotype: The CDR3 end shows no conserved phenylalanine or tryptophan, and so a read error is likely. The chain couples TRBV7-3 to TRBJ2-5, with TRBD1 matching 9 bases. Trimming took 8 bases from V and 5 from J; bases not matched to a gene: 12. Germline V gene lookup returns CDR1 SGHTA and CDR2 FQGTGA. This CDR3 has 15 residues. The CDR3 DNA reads TGTGCCAGCTCCTCCACCGGGACAGGGTGGGAGACCCAGTACCGC. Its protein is CASSSTGTGWETQYR.

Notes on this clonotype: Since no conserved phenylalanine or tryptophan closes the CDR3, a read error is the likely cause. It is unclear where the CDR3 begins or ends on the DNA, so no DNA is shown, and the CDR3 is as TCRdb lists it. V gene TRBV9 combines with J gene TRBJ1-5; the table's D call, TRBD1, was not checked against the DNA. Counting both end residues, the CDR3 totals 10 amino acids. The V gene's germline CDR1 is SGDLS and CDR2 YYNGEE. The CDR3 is CASSVGDSPL.

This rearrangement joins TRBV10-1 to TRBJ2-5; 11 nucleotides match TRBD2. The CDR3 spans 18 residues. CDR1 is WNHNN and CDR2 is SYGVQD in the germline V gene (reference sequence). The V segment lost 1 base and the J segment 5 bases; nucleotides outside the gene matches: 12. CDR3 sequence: CASSECGTSGWKGETQYF. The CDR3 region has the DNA TGCGCCAGCAGTGAGTGTGGGACTAGCGGATGGAAAGGTGAGACCCAGTACTTC.

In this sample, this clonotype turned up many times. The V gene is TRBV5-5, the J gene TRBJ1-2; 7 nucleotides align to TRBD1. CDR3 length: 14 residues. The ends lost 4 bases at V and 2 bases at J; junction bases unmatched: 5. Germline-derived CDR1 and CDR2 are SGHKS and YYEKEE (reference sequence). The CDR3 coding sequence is TGTGCCAGCAGCGCCGGGACAGAGAACTATGGCTACACCTTC. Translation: CASSAGTENYGYTF.

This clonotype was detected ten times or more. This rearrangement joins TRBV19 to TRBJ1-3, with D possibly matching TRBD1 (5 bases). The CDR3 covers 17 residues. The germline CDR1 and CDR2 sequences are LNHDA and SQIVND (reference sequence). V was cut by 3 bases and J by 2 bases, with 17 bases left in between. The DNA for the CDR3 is TGTGCCAGTAGTATCTCTTTTTGGGCAGGGCCTGGAAACACCATATATTTT. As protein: CASSISFWAGPGNTIYF.

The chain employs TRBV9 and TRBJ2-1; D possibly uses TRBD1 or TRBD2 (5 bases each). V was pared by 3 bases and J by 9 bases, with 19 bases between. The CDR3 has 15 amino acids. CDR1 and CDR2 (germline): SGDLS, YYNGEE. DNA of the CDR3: TGTGCCAGCAGCGCCAGAGAGGTAGGGACGGGTGAGCAGTTCTTC. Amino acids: CASSAREVGTGEQFF.